This T cell receptor beta chain was sequenced during a study of T cells in women clearing cervical HPV infection. Germline CDR1 is LNHDA and CDR2 is SQIVND (reference sequence). The ends lost 0 bases at V and 3 bases at J; junction bases unmatched: 2. The CDR3 spans 16 residues. As to this clone: The read halts 3 residues ahead of the CDR3 end, with the missing end drawn from the germline J gene.

The assay was immunoSEQ multiplex PCR, and TCRdb's table has in-frame clones only and misses some. The table lists some 30,000 clones. This clonotype originated in a woman between 18 and 70 years old with a cervical HPV16 infection that either progressed to CIN3+ or cleared (not recorded which). Specimen: blood buffy coat. The chain links TRBV19 to TRBJ2-3; 11 bases are a match to TRBD2. The CDR3 is CASSIELAGGTDTQYF. The sequenced CDR3 bases are TGTGCCAGTAGTATAGAGCTAGCGGGAGGTACAGATACG.